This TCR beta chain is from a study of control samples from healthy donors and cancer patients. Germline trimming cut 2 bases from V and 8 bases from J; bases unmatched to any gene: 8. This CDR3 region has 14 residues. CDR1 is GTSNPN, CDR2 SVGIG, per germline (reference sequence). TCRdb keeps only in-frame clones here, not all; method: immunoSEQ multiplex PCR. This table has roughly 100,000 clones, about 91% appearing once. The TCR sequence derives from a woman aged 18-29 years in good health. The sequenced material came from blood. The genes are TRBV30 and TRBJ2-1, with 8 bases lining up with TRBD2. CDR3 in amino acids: CAWSLTGGPDEQFF. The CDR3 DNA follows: TGTGCCTGGAGTCTAACGGGGGGGCCTGATGAGCAGTTCTTC. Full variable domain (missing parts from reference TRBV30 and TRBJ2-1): SQTIHQWPATLVQPVGSPLSLECTVEGTSNPNLYWYRQAAGRGLQLLFYSVGIGQISSEVPQNLSASRPQDRQFILSSKKLLLSDSGFYLCAWSLTGGPDEQFFGPGTRLTVL.